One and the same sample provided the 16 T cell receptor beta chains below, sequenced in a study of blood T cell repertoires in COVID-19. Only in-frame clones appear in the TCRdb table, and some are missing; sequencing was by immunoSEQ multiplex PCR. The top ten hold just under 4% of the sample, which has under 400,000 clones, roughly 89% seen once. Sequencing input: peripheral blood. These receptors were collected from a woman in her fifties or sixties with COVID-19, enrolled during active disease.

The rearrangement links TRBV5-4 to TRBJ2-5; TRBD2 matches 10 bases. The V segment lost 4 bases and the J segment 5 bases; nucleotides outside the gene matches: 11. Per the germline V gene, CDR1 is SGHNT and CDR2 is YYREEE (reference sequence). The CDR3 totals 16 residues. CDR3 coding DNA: TGTGCCAGCAGCCCGGAGCGAGCGGGGGGGTTGGAGACCCAGTACTTC. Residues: CASSPERAGGLETQYF.

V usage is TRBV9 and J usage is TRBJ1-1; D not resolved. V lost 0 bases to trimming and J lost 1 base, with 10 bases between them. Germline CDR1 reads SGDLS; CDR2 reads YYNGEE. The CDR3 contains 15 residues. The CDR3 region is CASSVVPEPNTEAFF. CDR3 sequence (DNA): TGTGCCAGCAGCGTAGTACCGGAGCCGAACACTGAAGCTTTCTTT.

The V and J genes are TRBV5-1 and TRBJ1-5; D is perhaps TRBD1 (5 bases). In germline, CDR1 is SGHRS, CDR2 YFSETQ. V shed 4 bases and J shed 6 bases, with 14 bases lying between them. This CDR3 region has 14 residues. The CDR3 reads CASSPMGGGQPQHF. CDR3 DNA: TGCGCCAGCAGCCCGATGGGGGGGGGTCAGCCCCAGCATTTT.

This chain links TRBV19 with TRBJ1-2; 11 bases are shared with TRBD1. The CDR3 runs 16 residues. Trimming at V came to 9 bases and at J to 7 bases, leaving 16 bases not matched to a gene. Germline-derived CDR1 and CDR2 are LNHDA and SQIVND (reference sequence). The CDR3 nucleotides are TGTGCCAGCGGGCCGAATGGACAGGGGGCAGGTTCTGGCTACACCTTC. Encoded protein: CASGPNGQGAGSGYTF.

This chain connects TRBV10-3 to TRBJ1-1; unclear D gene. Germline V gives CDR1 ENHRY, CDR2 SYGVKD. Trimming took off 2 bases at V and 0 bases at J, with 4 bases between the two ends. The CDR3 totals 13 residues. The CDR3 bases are TGTGCCATCAGTGAGGGCATGAACACTGAAGCTTTCTTT. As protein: CAISEGMNTEAFF.

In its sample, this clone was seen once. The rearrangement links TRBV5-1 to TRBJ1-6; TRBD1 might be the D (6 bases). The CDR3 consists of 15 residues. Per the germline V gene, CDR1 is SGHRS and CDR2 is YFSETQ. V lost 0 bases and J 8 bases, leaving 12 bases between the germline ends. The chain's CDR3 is CASSLAATGDSPLHF. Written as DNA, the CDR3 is TGCGCCAGCAGCTTGGCGGCGACAGGAGATTCACCCCTCCACTTT. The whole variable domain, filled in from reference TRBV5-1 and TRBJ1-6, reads KAGVTQTPRYLIKTRGQQVTLSCSPISGHRSVSWYQQTPGQGLQFLFEYFSETQRNKGNFPGRFSGRQFSNSRSEMNVSTLELGDSALYLCASSLAATGDSPLHFGNGTRLTVT.

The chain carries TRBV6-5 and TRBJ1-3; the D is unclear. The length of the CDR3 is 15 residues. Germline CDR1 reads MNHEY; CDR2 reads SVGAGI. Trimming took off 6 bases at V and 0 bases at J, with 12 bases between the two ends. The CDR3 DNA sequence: TGTGCCAGCAGCGCTTCGGGAGGCTCTGGAAACACCATATATTTT. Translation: CASSASGGSGNTIYF.

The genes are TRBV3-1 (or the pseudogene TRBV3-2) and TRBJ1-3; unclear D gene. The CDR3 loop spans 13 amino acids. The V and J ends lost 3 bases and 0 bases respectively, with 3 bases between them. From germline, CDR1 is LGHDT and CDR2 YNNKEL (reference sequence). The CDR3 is CASSHLSGNTIYF. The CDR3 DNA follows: TGTGCCAGCAGCCACCTCTCTGGAAACACCATATATTTT.

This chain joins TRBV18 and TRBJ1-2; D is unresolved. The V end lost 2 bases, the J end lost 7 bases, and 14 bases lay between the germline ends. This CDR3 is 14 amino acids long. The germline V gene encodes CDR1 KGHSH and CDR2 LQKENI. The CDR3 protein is CASSPGVRAAGYTF. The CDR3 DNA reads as TGTGCCAGCTCACCAGGGGTACGAGCGGCTGGCTACACCTTC.

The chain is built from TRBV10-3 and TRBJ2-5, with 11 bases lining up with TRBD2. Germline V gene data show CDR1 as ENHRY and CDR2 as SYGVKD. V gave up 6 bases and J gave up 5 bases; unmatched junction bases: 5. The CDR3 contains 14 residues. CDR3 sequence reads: CAISATSGGETQYF. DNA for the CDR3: TGTGCCATCAGCGCCACTAGCGGGGGTGAGACCCAGTACTTC.

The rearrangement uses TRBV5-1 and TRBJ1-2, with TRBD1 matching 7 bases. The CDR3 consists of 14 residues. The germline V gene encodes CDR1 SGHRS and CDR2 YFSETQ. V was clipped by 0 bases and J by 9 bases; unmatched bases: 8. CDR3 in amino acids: CASSLEGTAVSYTF. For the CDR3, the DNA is TGCGCCAGCAGCTTGGAGGGGACAGCCGTGAGCTACACCTTC. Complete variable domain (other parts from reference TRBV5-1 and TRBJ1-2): KAGVTQTPRYLIKTRGQQVTLSCSPISGHRSVSWYQQTPGQGLQFLFEYFSETQRNKGNFPGRFSGRQFSNSRSEMNVSTLELGDSALYLCASSLEGTAVSYTFGSGTRLTVV.

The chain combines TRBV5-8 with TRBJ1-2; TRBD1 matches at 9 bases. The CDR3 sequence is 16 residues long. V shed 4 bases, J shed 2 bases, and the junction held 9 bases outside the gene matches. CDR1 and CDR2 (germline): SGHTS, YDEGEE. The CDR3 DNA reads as TGTGCCAGCAGCCCGGCGACAGGGGGTTTGAACTATGGCTACACCTTC. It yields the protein CASSPATGGLNYGYTF.

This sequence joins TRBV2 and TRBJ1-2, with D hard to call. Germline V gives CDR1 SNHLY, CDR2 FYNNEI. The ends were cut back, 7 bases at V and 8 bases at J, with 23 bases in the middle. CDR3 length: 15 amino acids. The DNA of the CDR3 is TGTGCCAGCACCCTGCAGCAGGCCCCATCAGAGGGCTACACCTTC. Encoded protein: CASTLQQAPSEGYTF.

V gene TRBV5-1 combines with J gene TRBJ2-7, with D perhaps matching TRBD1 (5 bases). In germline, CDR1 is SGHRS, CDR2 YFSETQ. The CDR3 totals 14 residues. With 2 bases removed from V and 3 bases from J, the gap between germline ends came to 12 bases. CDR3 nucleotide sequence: TGCGCCAGCAGCTTACAGGTGGGGCACTACGAGCAGTACTTC. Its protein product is CASSLQVGHYEQYF.

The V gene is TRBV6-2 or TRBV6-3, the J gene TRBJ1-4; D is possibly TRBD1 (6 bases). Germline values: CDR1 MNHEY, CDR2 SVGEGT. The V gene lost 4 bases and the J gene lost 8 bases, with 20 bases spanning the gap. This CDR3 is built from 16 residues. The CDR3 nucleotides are TGTGCCAGCAGTTCACGACAGGACGGTAATGACGAAAAACTGTTTTTT. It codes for CASSSRQDGNDEKLFF.

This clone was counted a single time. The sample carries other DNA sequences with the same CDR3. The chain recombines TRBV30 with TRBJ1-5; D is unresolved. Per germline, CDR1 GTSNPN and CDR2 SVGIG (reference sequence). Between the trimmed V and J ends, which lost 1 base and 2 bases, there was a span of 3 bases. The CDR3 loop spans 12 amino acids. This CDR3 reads CAWSAGNQPQHF. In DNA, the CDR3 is TGTGCCTGGAGTGCGGGCAATCAGCCCCAGCATTTT.